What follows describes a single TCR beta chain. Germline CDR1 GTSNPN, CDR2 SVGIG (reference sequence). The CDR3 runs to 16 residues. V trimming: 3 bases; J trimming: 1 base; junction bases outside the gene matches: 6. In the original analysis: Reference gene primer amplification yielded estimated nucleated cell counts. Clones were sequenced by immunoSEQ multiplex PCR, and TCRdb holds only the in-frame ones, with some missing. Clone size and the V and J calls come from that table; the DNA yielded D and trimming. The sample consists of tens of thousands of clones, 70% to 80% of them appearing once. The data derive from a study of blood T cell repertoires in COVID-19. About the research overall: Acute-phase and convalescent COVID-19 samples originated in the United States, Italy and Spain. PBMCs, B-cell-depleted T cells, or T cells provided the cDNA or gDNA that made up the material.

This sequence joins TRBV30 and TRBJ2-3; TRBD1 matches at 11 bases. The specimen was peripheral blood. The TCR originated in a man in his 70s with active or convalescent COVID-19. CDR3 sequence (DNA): TGTGCCTGGAGCGCCGGGACAGGGGGTGGCACAGATACGCAGTATTTT. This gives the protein CAWSAGTGGGTDTQYF.